This T cell receptor (beta chain) originates from a study of T cell responses to AZD1222 COVID-19 vaccine (dated by TCRdb to 2020 to 2023). Broadly, across the study: TCR sequencing was performed for about 250 trial participants, of whom around 210 were given two doses of AZD1222 and around 26 were given two doses of MenACWY control vaccine. Enrollment into the trials was organized by age into subgroups of 18-55, 56-69 and 70-plus years, and those subgroups contained roughly 150, 30 and 60 TCR-sequenced participants, respectively.

Trimming removed 6 bases from V and 8 bases from J; the gene matches leave 8 bases unexplained. The CDR3 sequence holds 14 residues, the cysteine and phenylalanine included. The DNA shown is the 42-base CDR3, in frame from base 1. The germline V gene (reference sequence) supplies CDR1 MNHEY and CDR2 SMNVEV. The label giving this sample's time point can be read as: baseline before first vaccination. Reading the label with the study, this specimen's treatment or condition is: meningococcal conjugate vaccine given as trial control. Vaccinee samples came from UK trials COV001 and COV002, including a single-blind randomized controlled phase 2/3 trial of AZD1222 (ChAdOx1 nCoV-19) in healthy adults. Trial participant PBMC samples were collected at day 0 and day 28 after the second dose for TCRbeta chain sequencing. The CDR3 regions of human TCRbeta chains were subjected to immunosequencing. As for the authors' bioinformatics: TCRs in the repertoires were matched against a reference library of SARS-CoV-2-specific TCRs that had been generated with the MIRA antigen-specificity platform. Breadth meant the fraction of unique TCRs that were SARS-CoV-2-associated, whereas depth meant the fraction of total T cells that were SARS-CoV-2-associated. Using the MIRA data, each spike-specific TCR was mapped to the spike region that the TCR reacts to and placed in a CD4 or CD8 class. Log10-transformed breadth and depth values were compared by one-way ANOVA with Sidak's multiple comparisons tests. Drawn from immuneACCESS, this table holds only the in-frame rearrangements with V and J called that TCRdb kept. Clones are partly lost; checked studies trace under half to an unresolved V gene and leave the rest unexplained. V, J and clone size derive from that table, while D and trimming were established from the DNA sequence. Across this sample there are tens of thousands of clones, with 88% seen only once. Jointly, the top ten make up approximately 5% of the sample.

Comment on this clone: There is no known antigen for this receptor. Base quality data are lacking; no much larger clone is found one base away.

Beyond this particular receptor, the publication reports: The 56-69-year group was small, and its depth increase did not reach significance, likely because of low power. After two AZD1222 doses, both the breadth and the depth of spike-specific TCRs were significantly higher than at day 0 and than in MenACWY recipients. Epitopes outside the regions mutated in the B.1.351 and B.1.1.7 variants were reportedly recognized by nearly half of the unique spike-specific TCRs. Because no day 14 peak-response samples were available, repertoires were characterized only after the peak T cell response. Conclusions about previously exposed vaccinees are limited, since just six or seven AZD1222 recipients were seropositive for SARS-CoV-2 at baseline. Most participants were white British and females outnumbered males, and the authors suggested that clonal diversity may have been underestimated. CD4 TCRs associated with the vaccine covered the entire spike protein, and the dominant responses were in regions 160-218 and 743-854.

This TCR came from an adult in good health. The V and J segments used are TRBV27 and TRBJ1-2; TRBD1 aligns with 11 central bases. The specimen was peripheral blood, collected on day 0 of MenACWY control vaccination. The CDR3: CASRQEGQGDGYTF. The DNA sequence is TGTGCCAGCAGACAAGAGGGACAGGGGGACGGCTACACCTTC.